Listed here are 11 T cell receptor beta chains from one sample, sequenced in a study of Ad26.COV2.S vaccination and SARS-CoV-2 variants. Here immunoSEQ multiplex PCR was the method, and the copy in TCRdb shows in-frame clones only, minus some. Counted here are a few hundred thousand clones, about 90% occurring once; the ten biggest clones make up approximately 5%. As to treatment: 19 received Ad26.COV2.S at low or high dose, single or two shots; 5 received placebo; per-sample allocation not given. Day 63 after the first vaccine or placebo injection was the time point for sampling. The material sequenced was peripheral blood, taken in a trial of Ad26.COV2.S vaccine versus placebo. All receptors come from a person between 18 and 60 years old who received the Ad26.COV2.S COVID-19 vaccine or a placebo.

The V gene is TRBV5-1, the J gene TRBJ2-2; 10 bases agree with TRBD1. Germline assignment: CDR1 SGHRS and CDR2 YFSETQ. The CDR3 is 16 residues long. V lost 0 bases to trimming and J lost 3 bases; unmatched junction nucleotides: 2. The CDR3 nucleotides read TGCGCCAGCAGCTTGGAGGGACAGGGGTACACCGGGGAGCTGTTTTTT. The encoded protein is CASSLEGQGYTGELFF.

This clone was seen a single time. The chain employs TRBV5-1 and TRBJ1-5; the D gene is possibly TRBD1 (5 bases). This CDR3 has 14 residues. Trimming shortened V by 0 bases and J by 7 bases, and 11 bases separated the two germline ends. Germline CDR1 SGHRS, CDR2 YFSETQ. The CDR3 sequence is CASSLGGAGQPQHF. As DNA, the CDR3 is TGCGCCAGCAGCTTGGGTGGGGCAGGACAGCCCCAGCATTTT. Full variable domain (remainder filled in from reference TRBV5-1 and TRBJ1-5): KAGVTQTPRYLIKTRGQQVTLSCSPISGHRSVSWYQQTPGQGLQFLFEYFSETQRNKGNFPGRFSGRQFSNSRSEMNVSTLELGDSALYLCASSLGGAGQPQHFGDGTRLSIL.

The chain employs TRBV11-2 and TRBJ1-2, with D perhaps matching TRBD1 (5 bases). The germline gives CDR1 SGHAT, CDR2 FQNNGV. There are 17 residues in the CDR3. Between the trimmed V and J ends, which lost 4 bases and 6 bases, there was a span of 24 bases. The chain's CDR3 is CASSSGGTSEIVHGYTF. CDR3 nucleotides: TGTGCCAGCAGCTCTGGGGGGACTTCGGAGATTGTACATGGCTACACCTTC.

The CDR3 protein is CASSLPGSDGYTF. The CDR3 bases are TGTGCCAGCAGTTTACCCGGGAGTGATGGCTACACCTTC. This sequence joins TRBV28 and TRBJ1-2; D not certain. Germline V lookup: CDR1 MDHEN, CDR2 SYDVKM. The CDR3 totals 13 residues. V lost 2 bases, J lost 6 bases, and 10 bases lay in between.

The V and J genes are TRBV9 and TRBJ2-1, with TRBD1 identical over 11 bases. V was pared by 4 bases and J by 8 bases, with 5 bases of the junction left unmatched. The CDR3 covers 14 residues. From germline, CDR1 is SGDLS and CDR2 YYNGEE. CDR3 coding DNA: TGTGCCAGCAGCTGGACAGGGGGCGTCGATGAGCAGTTCTTC. Translated: CASSWTGGVDEQFF. The whole variable domain, filled in from reference TRBV9 and TRBJ2-1, reads DSGVTQTPKHLITATGQRVTLRCSPRSGDLSVYWYQQSLDQGLQFLIQYYNGEERAKGNILERFSAQQFPDLHSELNLSSLELGDSALYFCASSWTGGVDEQFFGPGTRLTVL.

The chain uses TRBV3-1 (or the pseudogene TRBV3-2) and TRBJ1-1; TRBD1 might be the D (6 bases). This CDR3 spans 15 amino acids. CDR1 is LGHDT, CDR2 YNNKEL, per germline (reference sequence). Trimming cost V 2 bases and J 0 bases, with 10 bases left between them. The CDR3 is CASSQLGQMNTEAFF. CDR3 DNA sequence: TGTGCCAGCAGCCAATTAGGACAGATGAACACTGAAGCTTTCTTT.

This chain uses TRBV5-1 with TRBJ1-2, with unresolved D. The CDR3 has 12 amino acids. Germline assignment: CDR1 SGHRS and CDR2 YFSETQ. Trimming left V 2 bases short and J 7 bases short, with 9 bases between. This CDR3 is CASSFGSGGYTF. The CDR3 DNA is TGCGCCAGCAGCTTCGGGTCTGGTGGCTACACCTTC.

This clone was recorded at least ten times. The chain recombines TRBV5-4 with TRBJ1-2; tentatively, D is TRBD1 (5 bases). The CDR3 length is 13 residues. The V end was cut by 0 bases, the J end by 10 bases, with 13 bases between. Germline V lookup: CDR1 SGHNT, CDR2 YYREEE (reference sequence). DNA for the CDR3: TGTGCCAGCAGCTTGGGACAGACGCTTGACTACACCTTC. Translation: CASSLGQTLDYTF.

This chain uses TRBV7-9 with TRBJ2-2; 7 nucleotides match TRBD1. The germline V gene has CDR1 SEHNR and CDR2 FQNEAQ (reference sequence). There are 15 residues in the CDR3. Trimming at V came to 5 bases and at J to 9 bases, leaving 12 bases not matched to a gene. In DNA, the CDR3 is TGTGCCAGCAGCAGTGACAGGGATTATGTCCGGGAGCTGTTTTTT. It is translated as CASSSDRDYVRELFF.

The chain has TRBV7-2 and TRBJ2-3; no clear D gene. CDR1 is SGHTA and CDR2 is FQGNSA in the germline V gene. There are 12 residues in the CDR3. With 5 bases removed from V and 4 bases from J, the gap between germline ends came to 7 bases. The CDR3 nucleotides are TGTGCCAGCAGCCCAACCCCAGATACGCAGTATTTT. Translation gives CASSPTPDTQYF.

The V and J genes are TRBV19 and TRBJ2-7, with D unresolved. The CDR3 is made up of 14 amino acids. Germline-derived CDR1 and CDR2 are LNHDA and SQIVND (reference sequence). Trimming took 3 bases from V and 0 from J, leaving 9 bases between them. In DNA, the CDR3 is TGTGCCAGTAGTATTGGTTCGAACTCCTACGAGCAGTACTTC. Translating it yields CASSIGSNSYEQYF.